The 13 T cell receptor beta chains given below trace back to one sample, sequenced in a study of blood T cells in healthy people across ages. Alongside a J-beta primer mix, a sample-barcoded 5' primer served in a second PCR lasting about 7 to 12 cycles. TCRdb re-derived calls from the 5' RACE reads in MiXCR, one entry per CDR3 protein. The data hold about 970,000 distinct CDR3 sequences, with 45% to 60% observed a single time. Sequencing was performed on blood. These receptors were collected from a woman in her fifties or sixties in good health.

This chain connects TRBV18 to TRBJ2-1, with 7 bases that match TRBD2. The V segment lost 10 bases and the J segment 5 bases; nucleotides outside the gene matches: 8. The CDR3 runs 13 residues. CDR1 is KGHSH, CDR2 LQKENI, per germline. CDR3 residues: CATLASGNNEQFF. The CDR3 DNA reads as TGTGCCACCCTTGCTAGCGGCAACAATGAGCAGTTCTTC. Looking up the rest from reference TRBV18 and TRBJ2-1 gives the full variable domain: NAGVMQNPRHLVRRRGQEARLRCSPMKGHSHVYWYRQLPEEGLKFMVYLQKENIIDESGMPKERFSAEFPKEGPSILRIQQVVRGDSAAYFCATLASGNNEQFFGPGTRLTVL.

This clonotype has more than one count but fewer than ten. V gene TRBV6-6 combines with J gene TRBJ2-6, with no clear D. Trimming cost V 3 bases and J 1 base, with 7 bases left between them. The CDR3 totals 15 residues. The germline CDR1 and CDR2 sequences are MNHNY and SVGAGI (reference sequence). The CDR3 is CASSYEMSGANVLTF. CDR3 DNA sequence: TGTGCCAGCAGTTATGAGATGTCTGGGGCCAACGTCCTGACTTTC.

The rearrangement joins TRBV25-1 to TRBJ2-3; D remains unclear. Trimming removed 6 bases at V and 6 bases at J, with 13 bases between. The CDR3 consists of 13 residues. In germline, CDR1 is MGHDK, CDR2 SYGVNS. CDR3 nucleotide sequence: TGTGCCAGCAGGGGAATCTCGGCGGATACGCAGTATTTT. It translates to CASRGISADTQYF.

The J gene is TRBJ2-1, the V gene TRBV20-1; D gene uncertain. This CDR3 contains 11 residues. V lost 5 bases, J lost 10 bases, and 12 bases lay in between. Germline values: CDR1 DFQATT, CDR2 SNEGSKA (reference sequence). Written as DNA, the CDR3 is TGCAGTGCTTCGACCTATCGGGAGCAGTTCTTC. Translation: CSASTYREQFF.

This clonotype has more than one count but fewer than ten. This chain links TRBV29-1 with TRBJ2-5, with D possibly matching TRBD1 (5 bases). This CDR3 comprises 11 residues. The germline CDR1 and CDR2 sequences are SQVTM and ANQGSEA. The germline V and J ends were trimmed by 6 bases and 7 bases, with 12 bases remaining between them. Here the CDR3 DNA reads TGCAGCGTCCCAGGGTTCGGGACCCAGTACTTC. Its translation: CSVPGFGTQYF.

The CDR3 bases are TGTGCCAGCAGTCCCCCCACAGGGGGCTTCCACGAGCAGTACTTC. The encoded protein is CASSPPTGGFHEQYF. This sequence joins TRBV28 and TRBJ2-7; 9 nucleotides agree with TRBD1. CDR3 length equals 15 residues. J lost 5 bases, V lost 5 bases, and 10 bases had no gene match. In germline, CDR1 is MDHEN, CDR2 SYDVKM.

The CDR3 spells CASSERELGTDTQYF. The CDR3 DNA reads as TGTGCCAGCAGTGAGCGGGAGTTAGGCACAGATACGCAGTATTTT. The chain employs TRBV2 and TRBJ2-3; 7 bases line up with TRBD2. CDR3 length: 15 amino acids. V lost 3 bases and J lost 1; bases outside the gene matches: 4. CDR1 SNHLY and CDR2 FYNNEI come from the germline V gene.

This clonotype occurred once. The J gene is TRBJ1-4, the V gene TRBV4-1; D is possibly TRBD1 (6 bases). V was trimmed by 2 bases and J by 5 bases, leaving 9 bases between them. This CDR3 is 14 amino acids long. The germline CDR1 and CDR2 sequences are MGHRA and YSYEKL. CDR3 coding DNA: TGCGCCAGCAGCCAAACAGGGTACAATGAAAAACTGTTTTTT. This translates into CASSQTGYNEKLFF.

The gene calls are TRBV10-3 and TRBJ1-2, with D uncertain. Germline values: CDR1 ENHRY, CDR2 SYGVKD. Deletions cut 8 bases from V and 0 bases from J, with 10 bases between. CDR3 length equals 13 residues. CDR3 in DNA: TGTGCCATCCAGCCTTGGGCTAACTATGGCTACACCTTC. It specifies CAIQPWANYGYTF.

The J gene is TRBJ2-3, the V gene TRBV7-8; D is unresolved. Trimming removed 5 bases at V and 9 bases at J, with 9 bases between. The CDR3 runs 11 residues. Per germline, CDR1 SGHVS and CDR2 FQNEAQ. This CDR3 reads CASSLSSTQYF. Here the CDR3 DNA reads TGTGCCAGCAGCCTAAGTAGCACGCAGTATTTT.

V and J are TRBV11-3 and TRBJ1-1; D may be TRBD1 (5 bases). The V gene's germline CDR1 is SGHNT and CDR2 YENEEA. The CDR3 runs to 14 residues. V lost 2 bases, J lost 1 base, and 8 bases lay in between. CDR3 DNA sequence: TGTGCCAGCAGCTTACGGGGGGGGAACACTGAAGCTTTCTTT. It is translated as CASSLRGGNTEAFF.

This clonotype came up a few times. V is TRBV6-2 or TRBV6-3 and J is TRBJ2-5; no clear D. Trimming removed 2 bases from V and 1 base from J, with 5 bases in between. Germline-derived CDR1 and CDR2 are MNHEY and SVGEGT. This CDR3 is built from 13 residues. CDR3 sequence (DNA): TGTGCCAGCAGTTACAACAGCCAAGAGACCCAGTACTTC. Its protein is CASSYNSQETQYF.

The V call is TRBV7-9, the J call TRBJ1-6; 10 bases agree with TRBD1. The CDR3 consists of 18 residues. Trimming took 5 bases from V and 0 from J; bases not matched to a gene: 7. The V gene's germline CDR1 is SEHNR and CDR2 FQNEAQ (reference sequence). The CDR3, as DNA: TGTGCCAGCAGCAAGGGACAGGGGAATCCCTCCTATAATTCACCCCTCCACTTT. Residues: CASSKGQGNPSYNSPLHF.